The rows below give T cell receptor beta chains drawn from one sample of a study of cytomegalovirus exposure and HLA in healthy donors. Data came from immunoSEQ multiplex PCR; TCRdb stores just in-frame clones and leaves some out. The table includes 120,000 to 150,000 clones, about 83% detected once. Sequenced input: PBMCs. The receptors derive from a young woman in good health and CMV-seronegative. CDR3s include the opening cysteine and the closing phenylalanine or tryptophan. D genes are given only for firm matches. Clone size appears in some rows only: once, few, many, or a class for an expanded clone.

d_gene: TRBD1
abundance: NA
j_gene: TRBJ1-2
v_gene: TRBV29-1
CDR3aa: CSVVGQLHGYTF
CDR3nt: TGCAGCGTTGTGGGACAGCTGCATGGCTACACCTTC

d_gene: TRBD1
abundance: few
j_gene: TRBJ1-2
v_gene: TRBV9
CDR3aa: CASSVEQGAGYTF
CDR3nt: TGTGCCAGCAGCGTAGAACAGGGGGCAGGCTACACCTTC

d_gene: TRBD2
abundance: NA
j_gene: TRBJ2-5
v_gene: TRBV9
CDR3aa: CASSVVAGIQETQYF
CDR3nt: TGTGCCAGCAGCGTAGTAGCGGGGATCCAAGAGACCCAGTACTTC

d_gene: TRBD1
abundance: NA
j_gene: TRBJ2-4
v_gene: TRBV18
CDR3aa: CASSPTGTERAKNIQYF
CDR3nt: TGTGCCAGCTCACCTACCGGGACAGAGCGAGCCAAAAACATTCAGTACTTC

d_gene: TRBD1
abundance: NA
j_gene: TRBJ1-5
v_gene: TRBV25-1
CDR3aa: CASSESGQNQPQHF
CDR3nt: TGTGCCAGCAGTGAATCGGGACAGAATCAGCCCCAGCATTTT

d_gene: TRBD2
abundance: NA
j_gene: TRBJ2-5
v_gene: TRBV9
CDR3aa: CASSPGQRGRETQYF
CDR3nt: TGTGCCAGCAGCCCAGGACAGCGGGGGAGGGAGACCCAGTACTTC

d_gene: NA
abundance: NA
j_gene: TRBJ1-4
v_gene: TRBV15
CDR3aa: CATSSQSSGSGEKLFF
CDR3nt: TGTGCCACCAGCTCACAGAGCTCGGGGTCGGGGGAAAAACTGTTTTTT

d_gene: NA
abundance: NA
j_gene: TRBJ1-2
v_gene: TRBV27
CDR3aa: CASSLKAGLYGYTF
CDR3nt: TGTGCCAGCAGTTTAAAGGCAGGGCTCTATGGCTACACCTTC

d_gene: TRBD1
abundance: many
j_gene: TRBJ2-1
v_gene: TRBV2
CDR3aa: CASIPGQSSYNEQFF
CDR3nt: TGTGCCAGCATACCGGGACAGAGCTCCTACAATGAGCAGTTCTTC

d_gene: NA
abundance: NA
j_gene: TRBJ1-2
v_gene: TRBV4-1
CDR3aa: CASSQPPGDYGYTF
CDR3nt: TGCGCCAGCAGCCAGCCCCCGGGAGACTATGGCTACACCTTC

d_gene: TRBD2
abundance: NA
j_gene: TRBJ2-7
v_gene: TRBV18
CDR3aa: CASSPASGGYEQYF
CDR3nt: TGTGCCAGCTCACCAGCAAGCGGGGGTTACGAGCAGTACTTC

d_gene: TRBD1
abundance: NA
j_gene: TRBJ1-6
v_gene: TRBV27
CDR3aa: CASSLGTGGDNSPLHF
CDR3nt: TGTGCCAGCAGTTTAGGGACAGGGGGCGATAATTCACCCCTCCACTTT

d_gene: NA
abundance: NA
j_gene: TRBJ1-2
v_gene: TRBV19
CDR3aa: CASSIVWTDNYGYTF
CDR3nt: TGTGCCAGTAGTATCGTTTGGACAGATAACTATGGCTACACCTTC

d_gene: NA
abundance: NA
j_gene: TRBJ2-3
v_gene: TRBV5-4
CDR3aa: CASRSGGRASTDTQYF
CDR3nt: TGTGCCAGCAGGAGTGGGGGCAGGGCTAGCACAGATACGCAGTATTTT

d_gene: TRBD1
abundance: NA
j_gene: TRBJ1-3
v_gene: TRBV6-6
CDR3aa: CASISGGSGNTIYF
CDR3nt: TGTGCCAGCATTTCAGGGGGCTCTGGAAACACCATATATTTT

d_gene: TRBD2
abundance: NA
j_gene: TRBJ2-7
v_gene: TRBV27
CDR3aa: CASSLVSGFYEQYF
CDR3nt: TGTGCCAGCAGTTTAGTTAGCGGGTTCTACGAGCAGTACTTC

d_gene: NA
abundance: NA
j_gene: TRBJ2-5
v_gene: TRBV2
CDR3aa: CATKEALSQETQYF
CDR3nt: TGTGCCACCAAAGAGGCCCTATCCCAAGAGACCCAGTACTTC

d_gene: TRBD1
abundance: NA
j_gene: TRBJ2-1
v_gene: TRBV19
CDR3aa: CASSYPTGWRYNEQFF
CDR3nt: TGTGCCAGTAGTTACCCGACAGGGTGGCGATACAATGAGCAGTTCTTC

d_gene: TRBD2
abundance: NA
j_gene: TRBJ2-3
v_gene: TRBV7-2
CDR3aa: CASSPSGLAGDTQYF
CDR3nt: TGTGCCAGCAGCCCCTCGGGACTAGCTGGAGATACGCAGTATTTT

d_gene: NA
abundance: once
j_gene: TRBJ1-1
v_gene: TRBV5-1
CDR3aa: CASSLGGTQGSTEAFF
CDR3nt: TGCGCCAGCAGCTTGGGGGGTACACAGGGTAGCACTGAAGCTTTCTTT

d_gene: NA
abundance: NA
j_gene: TRBJ1-1
v_gene: TRBV10-2
CDR3aa: CASVSFDLNTEAFF
CDR3nt: TGCGCCAGCGTCTCATTTGACTTGAACACTGAAGCTTTCTTT

d_gene: TRBD2
abundance: NA
j_gene: TRBJ2-1
v_gene: TRBV5-1
CDR3aa: CASRGMAGVYNEQFF
CDR3nt: TGCGCCAGCAGGGGGATGGCGGGGGTCTACAATGAGCAGTTCTTC

d_gene: TRBD2
abundance: NA
j_gene: TRBJ2-5
v_gene: TRBV6-5
CDR3aa: CASSYGLAGIGETQYF
CDR3nt: TGTGCCAGCAGTTATGGTCTAGCGGGGATAGGTGAGACCCAGTACTTC

d_gene: TRBD1
abundance: NA
j_gene: TRBJ1-3
v_gene: TRBV12-5
CDR3aa: CASGLARDRGVGNTIYF
CDR3nt: TGTGCTAGTGGTTTGGCGAGAGACAGGGGGGTTGGAAACACCATATATTTT

d_gene: TRBD1
abundance: NA
j_gene: TRBJ1-1
v_gene: TRBV5-4
CDR3aa: CASRGLNRGDTEAFF
CDR3nt: TGTGCCAGCAGAGGGTTGAACAGGGGAGACACTGAAGCTTTCTTT

d_gene: TRBD2
abundance: NA
j_gene: TRBJ2-3
v_gene: TRBV5-1
CDR3aa: CASSLALAGGSTDTQYF
CDR3nt: TGCGCCAGCAGCTTGGCCCTAGCGGGGGGAAGCACAGATACGCAGTATTTT

d_gene: NA
abundance: NA
j_gene: TRBJ1-3
v_gene: TRBV4-1
CDR3aa: CASSQTPGAGNTIYF
CDR3nt: TGCGCCAGCAGCCAAACTCCAGGGGCTGGAAACACCATATATTTT

d_gene: TRBD1
abundance: NA
j_gene: TRBJ2-1
v_gene: TRBV4-2
CDR3aa: CASRQLSTGDNEQFF
CDR3nt: TGTGCCAGCAGACAGCTATCGACAGGGGACAATGAGCAGTTCTTC

d_gene: NA
abundance: NA
j_gene: TRBJ2-7
v_gene: TRBV7-2
CDR3aa: CASSLTSAGATYEQYF
CDR3nt: TGTGCCAGCAGCTTAACGTCGGCAGGGGCCACCTACGAGCAGTACTTC

d_gene: TRBD1
abundance: NA
j_gene: TRBJ2-2
v_gene: TRBV29-1
CDR3aa: CSVEQGANTGELFF
CDR3nt: TGCAGCGTTGAACAGGGGGCTAACACCGGGGAGCTGTTTTTT

d_gene: NA
abundance: once
j_gene: TRBJ1-2
v_gene: TRBV11-2
CDR3aa: CASTPRGGQEGGYTF
CDR3nt: TGTGCCAGCACCCCCCGGGGGGGGCAGGAGGGGGGCTACACCTTC

d_gene: NA
abundance: NA
j_gene: TRBJ2-2
v_gene: TRBV5-1
CDR3aa: CASSLGAFNIAGELFF
CDR3nt: TGCGCCAGCAGCTTGGGGGCGTTTAATATAGCCGGGGAGCTGTTTTTT

d_gene: TRBD1
abundance: once
j_gene: TRBJ2-7
v_gene: TRBV5-1
CDR3aa: CASSVGTGSMMQYF
CDR3nt: TGCGCCAGTAGTGTCGGGACAGGGTCTATGATGCAGTACTTC

d_gene: TRBD1
abundance: NA
j_gene: TRBJ1-6
v_gene: TRBV7-9
CDR3aa: CASSLTGGQGNSPLHF
CDR3nt: TGTGCCAGCAGCTTAACAGGGGGGCAGGGAAATTCACCCCTCCACTTT

d_gene: TRBD1
abundance: NA
j_gene: TRBJ1-2
v_gene: TRBV2
CDR3aa: CASSGDRAGYTF
CDR3nt: TGTGCCAGCAGTGGGGACAGGGCTGGCTACACCTTC

d_gene: TRBD1
abundance: NA
j_gene: TRBJ1-2
v_gene: TRBV28
CDR3aa: CASKLQGQGARGYTF
CDR3nt: TGTGCCAGCAAACTCCAGGGACAGGGGGCGCGTGGCTACACCTTC

d_gene: NA
abundance: NA
j_gene: TRBJ2-7
v_gene: TRBV5-6
CDR3aa: CASSLWSSYEQYF
CDR3nt: TGTGCCAGCAGCTTGTGGAGCTCCTACGAGCAGTACTTC

d_gene: TRBD1
abundance: NA
j_gene: TRBJ1-1
v_gene: TRBV28
CDR3aa: CASRLTGGNTEAFF
CDR3nt: TGTGCCAGCAGATTGACAGGGGGGAACACTGAAGCTTTCTTT

d_gene: NA
abundance: few
j_gene: TRBJ1-5
v_gene: TRBV12-1
CDR3aa: CASKARTVNYSNQPQHF
CDR3nt: TGTGCCAGCAAGGCCCGGACAGTAAATTATAGCAATCAGCCCCAGCATTTT

d_gene: TRBD2
abundance: NA
j_gene: TRBJ2-1
v_gene: TRBV4-3
CDR3aa: CASSQDSGGANEQFF
CDR3nt: TGCGCCAGCAGCCAAGACAGCGGGGGGGCGAATGAGCAGTTCTTC

d_gene: TRBD1
abundance: NA
j_gene: TRBJ2-1
v_gene: TRBV7-3
CDR3aa: CASSLNGQGLNEQFF
CDR3nt: TGTGCCAGCAGCTTAAATGGACAGGGGTTGAATGAGCAGTTCTTC

d_gene: TRBD1
abundance: once
j_gene: TRBJ1-6
v_gene: TRBV9
CDR3aa: CASSVDDRGFSPLHF
CDR3nt: TGTGCCAGCAGCGTAGATGACAGGGGATTCTCACCCCTCCACTTT

d_gene: NA
abundance: few
j_gene: TRBJ1-5
v_gene: TRBV7-2
CDR3aa: CASSLSSTYSNQPQHF
CDR3nt: TGTGCCAGCAGCCTAAGTTCCACGTATAGCAATCAGCCCCAGCATTTT

d_gene: TRBD1
abundance: NA
j_gene: TRBJ1-1
v_gene: TRBV18
CDR3aa: CASSPRWAGGDTEAFF
CDR3nt: TGTGCCAGCTCACCTAGATGGGCAGGGGGTGACACTGAAGCTTTCTTT